The 10 T cell receptor beta chains below were found in one sample sequenced in a study of radiotherapy plus CTLA-4 blockade in lung cancer. TCRdb's table, derived via immunoSEQ multiplex PCR, lists solely in-frame clones and lacks some. The sample shows about 60,000 clones, around 80% of them seen only once. The specimen comprised peripheral blood, sampled from a patient treated with radiotherapy plus ipilimumab. The receptor source for this set is a human donor with non-small cell lung cancer who had a partial response to radiotherapy plus ipilimumab.

This chain links TRBV11-1 with TRBJ2-1; the D gene is possibly TRBD1 (6 bases). The CDR3 sequence is 13 residues long. V lost 3 bases to trimming and J lost 7 bases, with 10 bases between them. The germline V gene encodes CDR1 SGHAT and CDR2 FQDESV (reference sequence). The CDR3 here is CASSFWGPNEQFF. In nucleotides, the CDR3 is TGTGCCAGCAGCTTCTGGGGGCCGAATGAGCAGTTCTTC.

The V call is TRBV7-6, the J call TRBJ2-1; 9 nucleotides align to TRBD1. The CDR3 runs 17 residues. V gave up 1 base and J gave up 0 bases; unmatched junction bases: 4. CDR1 and CDR2 from the germline V gene are SGHVS and FNYEAQ. The CDR3 loop reads CASSLEGTGNSYNEQFF. The CDR3 nucleotides are TGTGCCAGCAGCTTAGAGGGGACAGGGAACTCCTACAATGAGCAGTTCTTC. Combining the CDR3 with reference TRBV7-6 and TRBJ2-1 gives the whole variable domain GAGVSQSPRYKVTKRGQDVALRCDPISGHVSLYWYRQALGQGPEFLTYFNYEAQQDKSGLPNDRFSAERPEGSISTLTIQRTEQRDSAMYRCASSLEGTGNSYNEQFFGPGTRLTVL.

The chain links TRBV6-5 to TRBJ2-7; D is perhaps TRBD2 (6 bases). Germline loops: CDR1 MNHEY, CDR2 SVGAGI. Trimming took off 6 bases at V and 6 bases at J, with 18 bases between the two ends. The length of the CDR3 is 14 residues. CDR3 in amino acids: CASSPSGVGGEQYF. The CDR3, as DNA: TGTGCCAGCAGCCCCTCGGGGGTTGGGGGCGAGCAGTACTTC.

V and J are TRBV28 and TRBJ1-1; 9 positions agree with TRBD1. Losses at the gene ends were 6 bases for V and 5 bases for J; bases not matched to a gene: 7. Germline CDR1 is MDHEN and CDR2 is SYDVKM. This CDR3 is built from 14 residues. CDR3 region: CASSPQGARTEAFF. The DNA for the CDR3 is TGTGCCAGCAGCCCACAGGGGGCTCGGACTGAAGCTTTCTTT.

J is TRBJ1-1 and V is TRBV7-3, with 12 bases matching TRBD1. V shed 5 bases, J shed 4 bases, and the junction held 17 bases outside the gene matches. Germline V gene sequence: CDR1 SGHTA, CDR2 FQGTGA. CDR3 size: 19 residues. The CDR3 bases are TGTGCCAGCAGCCCATCTATGGGACAGGGGGCGTTCGGACGCACTGAAGCTTTCTTT. It encodes CASSPSMGQGAFGRTEAFF.

This clone was detected only a few times. This rearrangement joins TRBV5-6 to TRBJ2-7, with 10 bases that match TRBD1. Germline-derived CDR1 and CDR2 are SGHDT and YYEEEE. V lost 0 bases, J lost 4 bases, and 7 bases stayed unmatched. This CDR3 has 16 amino acids. CDR3 protein: CASSLASGTGAYEQYF. CDR3 DNA sequence: TGTGCCAGCAGCTTGGCGAGCGGGACAGGGGCTTACGAGCAGTACTTC.

This clone was counted once. This sequence joins TRBV6-6 and TRBJ2-5; the D is unclear. There are 15 residues in the CDR3. The V end lost 5 bases, the J end lost 1 base, and 14 bases lay between the germline ends. Germline V lookup: CDR1 MNHNY, CDR2 SVGAGI (reference sequence). This chain's CDR3 is CASSGLRQVQETQYF. The DNA of the CDR3 is TGTGCCAGCAGTGGGCTCCGCCAGGTCCAAGAGACCCAGTACTTC.

The chain employs TRBV11-2 and TRBJ2-1; a weak D match, TRBD2 (6 bases). V was trimmed by 3 bases and J by 9 bases, leaving 12 bases between them. Per the germline V gene, CDR1 is SGHAT and CDR2 is FQNNGV. The CDR3 loop spans 13 amino acids. CDR3: CASSFGRGTEQFF. In DNA, the CDR3 is TGTGCCAGCAGCTTCGGTCGGGGGACTGAGCAGTTCTTC.

This clone was seen only a few times. The CDR3 sequence: CASGLRQWDEQFF. DNA for the CDR3: TGTGCTAGTGGTTTAAGACAGTGGGATGAGCAGTTCTTC. The J gene is TRBJ2-1, the V gene TRBV12-5; possibly TRBD1 for D (5 bases). This CDR3 has 13 amino acids. CDR1 and CDR2 (germline): LGHNT, FRNRAP. The ends were cut back, 3 bases at V and 8 bases at J, with 11 bases in the middle. Based on the CDR3 plus reference TRBV12-5 and TRBJ2-1, the full variable domain is DARVTQTPRHKVTEMGQEVTMRCQPILGHNTVFWYRQTMMQGLELLAYFRNRAPLDDSGMPKDRFSAEMPDATLATLKIQPSEPRDSAVYFCASGLRQWDEQFFGPGTRLTVL.

The chain uses TRBV2 and TRBJ1-6; no clear D gene. With 10 bases removed from V and 1 base from J, the gap between germline ends came to 5 bases. Germline CDR1 reads SNHLY; CDR2 reads FYNNEI. This CDR3 contains 12 residues. The chain's CDR3 is CATGSYNSPLHF. DNA of the CDR3: TGTGCCACGGGTTCCTATAATTCACCCCTCCACTTT. Using reference TRBV2 and TRBJ1-6 for the parts outside the CDR3, the full variable domain is EPEVTQTPSHQVTQMGQEVILRCVPISNHLYFYWYRQILGQKVEFLVSFYNNEISEKSEIFDDQFSVERPDGSNFTLKIRSTKLEDSAMYFCATGSYNSPLHFGNGTRLTVT.